Listed here are 17 T cell receptor beta chains from one sample, sequenced in a study of blood T cell repertoires in COVID-19. This table comes from immunoSEQ multiplex PCR, and its TCRdb copy is limited to in-frame clones, with some not included. The table includes fewer than 75,000 clones, over 85% detected once. The sample comprised peripheral blood. The source of these receptors is a human donor in a cohort sampled during active COVID-19.

The genes are TRBV5-5 and TRBJ2-1, with 8 bases fitting TRBD2. The V segment lost 3 bases and the J segment 0 bases; nucleotides outside the gene matches: 8. The CDR3 is made up of 17 amino acids. Germline V gives CDR1 SGHKS, CDR2 YYEKEE (reference sequence). This CDR3 reads CASSWRTTSGSYNEQFF. CDR3 nucleotides: TGTGCCAGCAGCTGGAGAACCACTAGCGGCTCCTACAATGAGCAGTTCTTC.

V usage is TRBV4-1 and J usage is TRBJ2-4, with TRBD1 identical over 7 bases. CDR3 length: 14 residues. V shed 2 bases and J 8 bases; nucleotides not matched to a gene: 6. Germline V lookup: CDR1 MGHRA, CDR2 YSYEKL. CDR3 residues: CASSQNGQEDIQYF. DNA for the CDR3: TGCGCCAGCAGCCAAAATGGACAGGAGGACATTCAGTACTTC.

This chain connects TRBV5-4 to TRBJ2-3; weak D call: TRBD1 (5 bases). This CDR3 is 13 amino acids long. CDR1 is SGHNT and CDR2 is YYREEE in the germline V gene (reference sequence). Trimming removed 0 bases from V and 4 bases from J, with 6 bases in between. DNA for the CDR3: TGTGCCAGCAGCTTGGGGGGCCCAGATACGCAGTATTTT. As protein: CASSLGGPDTQYF. The full variable domain, rest sourced from reference TRBV5-4 and TRBJ2-3, is ETGVTQSPTHLIKTRGQQVTLRCSSQSGHNTVSWYQQALGQGPQFIFQYYREEENGRGNFPPRFSGLQFPNYSSELNVNALELDDSALYLCASSLGGPDTQYFGPGTRLTVL.

The rearrangement links TRBV2 to TRBJ2-5; weak D call: TRBD1 (6 bases). V lost 5 bases and J lost 4, with 17 bases in between. Per the germline V gene, CDR1 is SNHLY and CDR2 is FYNNEI. The CDR3 has 15 amino acids. The CDR3: CASSLQGGNRETQYF. CDR3 DNA: TGTGCCAGCAGTTTACAGGGCGGTAATAGAGAGACCCAGTACTTC.

This chain links TRBV4-1 with TRBJ2-5; TRBD1 is a possible D gene (5 bases). CDR3 length equals 14 residues. With 2 bases removed from V and 5 bases from J, the gap between germline ends came to 12 bases. Germline CDR1 is MGHRA and CDR2 is YSYEKL. The CDR3 here is CASSQLGVLETQYF. The CDR3 DNA reads TGCGCCAGCAGCCAACTAGGGGTCTTGGAGACCCAGTACTTC.

The CDR3 DNA is TGTGCCAGCACCACAGGGGGCCAGGGGGAGACCCAGTACTTC. This codes for CASTTGGQGETQYF. The chain recombines TRBV6-5 with TRBJ2-5, with TRBD1 identical over 9 bases. The germline gives CDR1 MNHEY, CDR2 SVGAGI. V dropped 7 bases and J dropped 5; count of bases not matched to a gene: 8. This CDR3 has 14 amino acids.

In its sample, this clone was seen a few times. The chain couples TRBV2 to TRBJ2-7, with 15 bases that match TRBD2. Per germline, CDR1 SNHLY and CDR2 FYNNEI. J gave up 2 bases and V 10 bases, and 12 bases lay outside the gene matches. The CDR3 covers 17 residues. CDR3 in DNA: TGTGCCATCACCGGGACTAGCGGGAGGAAAGTTACCTACGAGCAGTACTTC. As protein: CAITGTSGRKVTYEQYF.

V gene TRBV24-1 combines with J gene TRBJ2-2, with 9 bases that match TRBD2. Trimming at V came to 1 base and at J to 2 bases, leaving 10 bases not matched to a gene. Germline CDR1 reads KGHDR; CDR2 reads SFDVKD. The CDR3 consists of 19 residues. The CDR3 spells CATSDFLAGAGLNTGELFF. The CDR3 DNA reads as TGTGCCACCAGTGATTTTTTAGCGGGAGCCGGACTTAACACCGGGGAGCTGTTTTTT.

This chain connects TRBV18 to TRBJ1-2; TRBD1 is a possible D gene (5 bases). The germline V gene encodes CDR1 KGHSH and CDR2 LQKENI. V was shortened by 6 bases and J by 2 bases, with 13 bases between the two germline ends. The CDR3 has 14 amino acids. The DNA of the CDR3 is TGTGCCAGCTCGCTGACGGGGGAAAACTATGGCTACACCTTC. Residues: CASSLTGENYGYTF. Full variable domain (rest looked up from reference TRBV18 and TRBJ1-2): NAGVMQNPRHLVRRRGQEARLRCSPMKGHSHVYWYRQLPEEGLKFMVYLQKENIIDESGMPKERFSAEFPKEGPSILRIQQVVRGDSAAYFCASSLTGENYGYTFGSGTRLTVV.

In its sample, this clone was seen once. This sequence joins TRBV5-1 and TRBJ2-5, with TRBD1 identical over 8 bases. CDR3 length: 16 residues. Per the germline V gene, CDR1 is SGHRS and CDR2 is YFSETQ. Unmatched junction bases numbered 7, after V lost 3 bases and J lost 0 bases. The CDR3 loop reads CASSSGGGAYQETQYF. DNA for the CDR3: TGCGCCAGCAGCTCAGGGGGCGGGGCGTACCAAGAGACCCAGTACTTC. Full variable domain (outside the CDR3, taken from reference TRBV5-1 and TRBJ2-5): KAGVTQTPRYLIKTRGQQVTLSCSPISGHRSVSWYQQTPGQGLQFLFEYFSETQRNKGNFPGRFSGRQFSNSRSEMNVSTLELGDSALYLCASSSGGGAYQETQYFGPGTRLLVL.

The CDR3 protein is CSVAAGLAAGGSYEQYF. CDR3 in DNA: TGCAGCGTCGCGGCCGGACTAGCGGCAGGGGGATCCTACGAGCAGTACTTC. V gene TRBV29-1 combines with J gene TRBJ2-7; 10 nucleotides agree with TRBD2. After removal of 6 bases from V and 1 base from J, the junction contained 15 bases not matched to a gene. CDR1 and CDR2 from the germline V gene are SQVTM and ANQGSEA. There are 17 residues in the CDR3.

This chain links TRBV19 with TRBJ1-3; no clear D gene. There are 12 residues in the CDR3. V was pared by 6 bases and J by 0 bases, with 3 bases between. Germline V gene lookup returns CDR1 LNHDA and CDR2 SQIVND (reference sequence). The CDR3 DNA reads TGTGCCAGTAGCTACTCTGGAAACACCATATATTTT. Translated: CASSYSGNTIYF.

This sequence joins TRBV29-1 and TRBJ2-3, with D hard to call. CDR1 is SQVTM and CDR2 is ANQGSEA in the germline V gene. V was pared by 6 bases and J by 4 bases, with 14 bases between. CDR3 length: 13 amino acids. The CDR3 spells CSVRLVEADTQYF. DNA of the CDR3: TGCAGCGTCCGCCTAGTAGAGGCAGATACGCAGTATTTT.

This chain uses TRBV7-2 with TRBJ1-2, with 8 positions matching TRBD1. This CDR3 has 14 amino acids. V shed 1 base, J shed 6 bases, and the junction held 4 bases outside the gene matches. The germline CDR1 and CDR2 sequences are SGHTA and FQGNSA. CDR3 nucleotides: TGTGCCAGCAGCTTAGTTGGACAGGGTGATGGCTACACCTTC. Protein: CASSLVGQGDGYTF.

The chain has TRBV14 and TRBJ2-5, with D hard to call. Trimming removed 1 base at V and 7 bases at J, with 10 bases between. This CDR3 has 13 residues. Germline lookup yields CDR1 SGHDN and CDR2 FVKESK. The DNA of the CDR3 is TGTGCCAGCAGCCAAGTTGGGTCGGGGACCCAGTACTTC. Translated: CASSQVGSGTQYF.

This chain uses TRBV5-4 with TRBJ2-7, with TRBD1 matching over 7 bases. CDR1 and CDR2 from the germline V gene are SGHNT and YYREEE (reference sequence). This CDR3 region has 13 residues. The V segment lost 4 bases and the J segment 2 bases; nucleotides outside the gene matches: 3. The CDR3 sequence is CASSGGQTYEQYF. CDR3 bases: TGTGCCAGCAGCGGGGGACAGACCTACGAGCAGTACTTC.

The CDR3 DNA sequence: TGTGCCAGCAGCGAGGGGACAGTTTCCTACGAGCAGTACTTC. Translation gives CASSEGTVSYEQYF. J is TRBJ2-7 and V is TRBV7-9, with TRBD1 identical over 7 bases. The CDR3 totals 14 residues. Trimming at V came to 5 bases and at J to 1 base, leaving 5 bases not matched to a gene. Germline CDR1 SEHNR, CDR2 FQNEAQ (reference sequence).